This TCR beta chain derives from a study of metastatic and nonmetastatic thyroid tumors. TCRdb re-called the PCR reads with MiXCR. The profile shows 39,000 or so clones, approximately 19% of them singletons. Every patient underwent thyroid surgery untreated. This clonotype was obtained from a female donor with papillary thyroid cancer or a benign thyroid nodule (not recorded which). Some clones in this sample may be carry-over from other donors' samples. Sequences were obtained from blood.

The CDR3 sequence is CASSMADNSYEQYF. CDR3 coding DNA: TGTGCCAGCAGTATGGCTGACAACTCCTACGAGCAGTACTTC. V is TRBV6-1 and J is TRBJ2-7, with D unresolved. The CDR3 consists of 14 residues. From germline, CDR1 is MNHNS and CDR2 SASEGT. Between the trimmed V and J ends, which lost 5 bases and 0 bases, there was a span of 11 bases.